This T cell receptor (beta chain) is drawn from a study of shared T cell receptors in the human thymus. There are 17 residues in the CDR3. This clone occurred once. Sequencing was performed with immunoSEQ multiplex PCR; in TCRdb, only in-frame clones are kept and a portion is missing. Among hundreds of thousands of clones listed, more than 70% were seen once. These data also formed part of another study, on human thymus T cells.

Sequencing was carried out using thymocytes. This receptor was obtained from a boy under two years old with a congenital heart defect. The V gene is TRBV21-1, the J gene TRBJ1-2; no DNA check was done on the table's D call, TRBD1. TRBV21-1 is a recognized pseudogene. The CDR3 DNA reads TGTGCCAGCAGCAAATGGGGATACAGGGTTACTCTCTATGGCTACACCTTC. Encoded protein: CASSKWGYRVTLYGYTF.